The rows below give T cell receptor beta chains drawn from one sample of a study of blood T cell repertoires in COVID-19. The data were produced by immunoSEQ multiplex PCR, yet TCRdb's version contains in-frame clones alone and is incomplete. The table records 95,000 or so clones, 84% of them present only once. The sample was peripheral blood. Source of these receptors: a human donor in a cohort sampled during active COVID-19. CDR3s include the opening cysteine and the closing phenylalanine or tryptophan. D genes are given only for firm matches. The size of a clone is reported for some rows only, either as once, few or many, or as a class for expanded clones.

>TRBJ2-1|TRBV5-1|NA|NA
CASSHILAPAYNEQFF
TGCGCCAGCAGCCATATACTAGCTCCCGCCTACAATGAGCAGTTCTTC
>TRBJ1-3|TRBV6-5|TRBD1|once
CASSYGQGSGNTIYF
TGTGCCAGCAGTTACGGACAGGGATCTGGAAACACCATATATTTT
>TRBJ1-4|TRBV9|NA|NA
CASSPDRTNEKLFF
TGTGCCAGCAGCCCGGACAGAACTAATGAAAAACTGTTTTTT
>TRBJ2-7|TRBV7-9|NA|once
CASSPGQLYEQYF
TGTGCCAGCAGCCCCGGACAGCTCTACGAGCAGTACTTC
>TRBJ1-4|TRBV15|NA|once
CATSREGRRSEKLFF
TGTGCCACCAGCAGAGAAGGGCGGAGGAGTGAAAAACTGTTTTTT
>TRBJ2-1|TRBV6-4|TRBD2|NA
CASSGLAGGPGNEQFF
TGTGCCAGCAGTGGACTAGCGGGAGGCCCTGGCAATGAGCAGTTCTTC
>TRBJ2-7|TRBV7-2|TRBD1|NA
CASSFGTGKTYEQYF
TGTGCCAGCAGCTTCGGGACAGGGAAAACTTACGAGCAGTACTTC
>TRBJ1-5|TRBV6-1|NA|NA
CASSEIWSVQDLQPQHF
TGTGCCAGCAGTGAAATATGGAGTGTACAGGATCTCCAGCCCCAGCATTTT
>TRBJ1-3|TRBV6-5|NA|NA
CASSSQGYVPGNTIYF
TGTGCCAGCAGTTCACAGGGTTATGTACCTGGAAACACCATATATTTT
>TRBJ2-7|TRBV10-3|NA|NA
CAISPSYEQYF
TGTGCCATCAGCCCATCCTACGAGCAGTACTTC
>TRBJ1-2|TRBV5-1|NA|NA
CASSLGQAGGYTF
TGCGCCAGCAGCTTGGGACAGGCTGGGGGCTACACCTTC
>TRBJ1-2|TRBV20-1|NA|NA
CSASSQGRSYTF
TGCAGTGCTAGTTCCCAGGGTAGGAGCTACACCTTC
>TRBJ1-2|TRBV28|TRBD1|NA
CASSFGQGRDGYTF
TGTGCCAGCAGTTTTGGACAGGGAAGGGATGGCTACACCTTC
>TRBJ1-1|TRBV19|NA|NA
CASSGLAGTEAFF
TGTGCCAGTAGCGGACTGGCCGGCACTGAAGCTTTCTTT
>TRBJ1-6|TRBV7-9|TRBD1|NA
CASSPAGQGEGSPLHF
TGTGCCAGCAGCCCCGCCGGACAGGGAGAAGGGTCACCCCTCCACTTT
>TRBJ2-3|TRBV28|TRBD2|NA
CASSFAGERTQYF
TGTGCCAGCAGTTTCGCGGGAGAGCGAACGCAGTATTTT
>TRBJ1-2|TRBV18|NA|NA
CASSPEDSGYGYTF
TGTGCCAGCTCTCCGGAAGACTCGGGGTATGGCTACACCTTC
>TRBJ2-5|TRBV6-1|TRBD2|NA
CASSEAGGTSGIQETQYF
TGTGCCAGCAGTGAAGCGGGAGGGACTAGCGGTATCCAAGAGACCCAGTACTTC
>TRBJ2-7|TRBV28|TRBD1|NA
CASSPDRVREQYF
TGTGCCAGCAGTCCAGACAGGGTCAGAGAGCAGTACTTC
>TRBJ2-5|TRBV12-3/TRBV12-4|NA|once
CASRREFVETQYF
TGTGCCAGCAGGAGGGAATTTGTAGAGACCCAGTACTTC
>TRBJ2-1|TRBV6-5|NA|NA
CASSQPDNYNEQFF
TGTGCCAGCAGTCAGCCGGACAACTACAATGAGCAGTTCTTC
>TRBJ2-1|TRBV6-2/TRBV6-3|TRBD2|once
CASSQRTSGNNEQFF
TGTGCCAGCAGCCAGAGGACTAGCGGGAACAATGAGCAGTTCTTC
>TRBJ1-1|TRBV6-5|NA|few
CASSPTTGHEAFF
TGTGCCAGCAGTCCGACGACAGGACATGAAGCTTTCTTT
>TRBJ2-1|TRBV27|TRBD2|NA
CASILSGRPSNSYNEQFF
TGTGCCAGCATTCTTAGCGGGAGGCCCTCTAACTCCTACAATGAGCAGTTCTTC
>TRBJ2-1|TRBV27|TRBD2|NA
CASRKGLARNEQFF
TGTGCCAGCAGGAAGGGACTAGCGCGTAATGAGCAGTTCTTC
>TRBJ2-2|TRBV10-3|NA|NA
CAIRWTEATTGELFF
TGTGCCATCAGGTGGACGGAGGCGACCACCGGGGAGCTGTTTTTT
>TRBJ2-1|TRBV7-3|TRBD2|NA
CASSLSLAGRTEQFF
TGTGCCAGCAGCTTAAGTCTAGCGGGAAGAACTGAGCAGTTCTTC
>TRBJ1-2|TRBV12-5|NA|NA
CASGLYREGGGYTF
TGTGCTAGTGGTTTGTACAGGGAGGGTGGGGGCTACACCTTC
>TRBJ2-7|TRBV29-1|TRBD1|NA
CSVVLSDRGLTYEQYF
TGCAGCGTTGTCCTCTCGGACAGGGGGCTCACCTACGAGCAGTACTTC
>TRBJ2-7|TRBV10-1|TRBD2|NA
CASSPQRDNEQYF
TGCGCCAGCAGCCCCCAGCGGGATAACGAGCAGTACTTC
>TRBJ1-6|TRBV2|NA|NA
CASTSSYNSPLHF
TGTGCCAGCACGAGCTCCTATAATTCACCCCTCCACTTT
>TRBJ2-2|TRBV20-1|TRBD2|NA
CSASSGSYTGELFF
TGCAGTGCCAGTAGCGGGAGTTACACCGGGGAGCTGTTTTTT
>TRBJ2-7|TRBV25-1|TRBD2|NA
CASSGGTSGSFYEQYF
TGTGCCAGCAGTGGAGGGACTAGCGGGAGCTTCTACGAGCAGTACTTC
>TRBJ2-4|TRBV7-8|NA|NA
CASSLGPPEGPQNIQYF
TGTGCCAGCAGCTTAGGGCCCCCAGAGGGTCCCCAAAACATTCAGTACTTC
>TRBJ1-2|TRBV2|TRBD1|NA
CASIWDRGDGYTF
TGTGCCAGCATTTGGGACAGGGGGGATGGCTACACCTTC
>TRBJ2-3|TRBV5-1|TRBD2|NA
CASSPGLASGGPTDTQYF
TGCGCCAGCAGCCCCGGGCTGGCTAGCGGGGGCCCCACAGATACGCAGTATTTT
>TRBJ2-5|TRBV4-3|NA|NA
CASSPRWEDQETQYF
TGCGCCAGCAGCCCGCGGTGGGAGGACCAAGAGACCCAGTACTTC
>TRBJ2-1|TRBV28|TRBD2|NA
CASSPGTSGTSSYNEQFF
TGTGCCAGCAGTCCGGGGACTAGCGGGACGAGCTCCTACAATGAGCAGTTCTTC
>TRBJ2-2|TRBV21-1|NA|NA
CAKLPGQGYTGELFF
TGTGCCAAGCTCCCGGGACAGGGGTACACCGGGGAGCTGTTTTTT
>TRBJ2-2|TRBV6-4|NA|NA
CASSDPNKNTGELFF
TGTGCCAGCAGCGACCCAAACAAGAACACCGGGGAGCTGTTTTTT
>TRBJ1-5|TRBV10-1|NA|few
CASSQGLQPQHF
TGCGCCAGCAGTCAGGGGTTACAGCCCCAGCATTTT
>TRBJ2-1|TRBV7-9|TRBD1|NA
CASLRWTGSMSYNEQFF
TGTGCCAGCCTCCGCTGGACAGGGTCAATGTCCTACAATGAGCAGTTCTTC
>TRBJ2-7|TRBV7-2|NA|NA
CASSPGSGVYEQYF
TGTGCCAGCAGCCCCGGTTCGGGGGTCTACGAGCAGTACTTC
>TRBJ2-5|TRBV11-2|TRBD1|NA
CASRTWDSTQETQYF
TGTGCCAGCAGAACATGGGACAGCACACAAGAGACCCAGTACTTC
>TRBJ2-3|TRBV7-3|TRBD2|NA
CASSFLSSGGRTDTQYF
TGTGCCAGCAGCTTCTTATCTAGCGGGGGGCGCACAGATACGCAGTATTTT
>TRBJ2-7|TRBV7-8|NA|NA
CASSLLHEQYF
TGTGCCAGCAGCTTACTCCACGAGCAGTACTTC
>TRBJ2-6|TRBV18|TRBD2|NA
CASSPITSGRAGANVLTF
TGTGCCAGCTCACCAATTACTAGCGGGAGGGCTGGGGCCAACGTCCTGACTTTC
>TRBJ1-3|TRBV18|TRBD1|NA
CASSPTGTAVLVSSGNTIYF
TGTGCCAGCTCACCCACCGGGACAGCGGTTCTTGTTTCTTCTGGAAACACCATATATTTT
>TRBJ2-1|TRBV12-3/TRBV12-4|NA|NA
CASKSFSYNEQFF
TGTGCCAGCAAATCGTTTAGCTACAATGAGCAGTTCTTC
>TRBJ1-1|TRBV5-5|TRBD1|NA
CASSSYRGENTEAFF
TGTGCCAGCAGCAGTTACAGGGGAGAGAACACTGAAGCTTTCTTT
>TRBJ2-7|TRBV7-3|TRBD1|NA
CASSETGGFVEQYF
TGTGCCAGCAGCGAAACAGGGGGCTTCGTCGAGCAGTACTTC
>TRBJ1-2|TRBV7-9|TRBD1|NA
CASSPRQGNYGYTF
TGTGCCAGCAGCCCGAGACAGGGGAACTATGGCTACACCTTC
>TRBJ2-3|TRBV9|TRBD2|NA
CASSVGLAGGLSDTQYF
TGTGCCAGCAGCGTTGGACTAGCGGGGGGGCTATCAGATACGCAGTATTTT